These 2 T cell receptor beta chains originate from one sample sequenced in a study of blood T cell repertoires in COVID-19. The repertoire was sequenced with immunoSEQ multiplex PCR; TCRdb's copy has only in-frame clones and lacks some. Among 180,000 or so clones listed, around 83% were seen once. The material sequenced was PBMCs or T cells enriched from blood (not recorded which). These receptor sequences come from a woman between 50 and 59 years old in a cohort exposed to, infected with or recovered from COVID-19 (not recorded which).

This clone was seen a few times. The V gene is TRBV28, the J gene TRBJ2-7; the D gene is possibly TRBD2 (6 bases). The germline V gene has CDR1 MDHEN and CDR2 SYDVKM. This CDR3 has 15 amino acids. With 4 bases removed from V and 0 bases from J, the gap between germline ends came to 13 bases. In DNA, the CDR3 is TGTGCCAGCAGTTCTAGCGCGAAAAGCTCCTACGAGCAGTACTTC. Translating it yields CASSSSAKSSYEQYF.

The chain combines TRBV7-9 with TRBJ1-6; tentative D call: TRBD1 (6 bases). This CDR3 has 15 residues. Looked up from germline, CDR1 is SEHNR and CDR2 is FQNEAQ (reference sequence). Between the trimmed V and J ends, which lost 1 base and 8 bases, there was a span of 12 bases. The CDR3 spells CASSLGGQSHSPLHF. The CDR3 DNA sequence: TGTGCCAGCAGCTTAGGAGGACAGAGCCATTCACCCCTCCACTTT.